The clone carrying this T cell receptor (beta chain) was counted a few times. Its antigen is still unknown. When replicate PCRs were run on sorted subsets, they used 150 to 200 ng DNA, about 30,000 T cell genomes. Assay: immunoSEQ multiplex PCR; the TCRdb copy retains only in-frame clones and omits some. The sample lists approximately 2,000,000 clones; over 85% were seen once. CD45RO-negative, CCR7-selected cells formed the naive CD8 fraction, which excluded terminally differentiated effector memory CD45RA+ cells. This entry comes from a study of shared clonotypes between healthy human individuals. The study's findings and limits: Generation probability values for non-shared clonotypes were lower than those for clonotypes shared by all four donors.

CDR1 and CDR2 (germline): MDHEN, SYDVKM. V shed 6 bases and J shed 2 bases, with 13 bases lying between them. The CDR3 extends over 14 amino acids. The chain employs TRBV28 and TRBJ2-5, with D possibly TRBD2 on 5 matching bases. Sequenced sample: naive CD8+ T cells from PBMCs. This sequence was found in a man between 18 and 29 years old in good health. Some clones in this sample may be carry-over from other donors' samples. CDR3 amino acids: CASRPTGRQETQYF. The DNA of the CDR3 is TGTGCCAGCAGACCCACGGGGAGACAAGAGACCCAGTACTTC.